This TCR beta chain is from a study of cytomegalovirus exposure and HLA in healthy donors. The PCR made use of 60 Vbeta and 13 Jbeta primers. The method was immunoSEQ multiplex PCR; TCRdb's version includes in-frame clones alone and lacks a portion of them. The sample holds about 140,000 clones, more than 60% seen once. CDR1 and CDR2 from the germline V gene are KGHSH and LQKENI. V lost 5 bases, J lost 4 bases, and 8 bases stayed unmatched. The CDR3 is made up of 15 amino acids. The sequenced sample was PBMCs. The gene calls are TRBV18 and TRBJ2-1; 7 bases map to TRBD1. This receptor was taken from a female donor in good health and CMV-seronegative. CDR3 region: CASSSPGTAYNEQFF. DNA of the CDR3: TGTGCCAGCTCATCTCCCGGGACAGCTTACAATGAGCAGTTCTTC.